The clone carrying this TCR beta chain was seen more than once but under ten times. Relying on iRepertoire HTBI primers and Arm-PCR of CDR3 regions, the team built TCR beta libraries. TCRdb reanalysed the multiplex PCR reads using MiXCR and keeps one entry per CDR3 protein. The sample lists about 380,000 distinct CDR3 sequences, 15% to 17% seen once, with about a fifth in the top ten. This sample was included in a study of regulatory T cells in long-lasting Graves disease. Study at large: The study enrolled newly diagnosed Graves' patients on antithyroid drugs under 3 months.

As for time point: newly diagnosed GD, antithyroid drugs for less than 3 months. Following extraction of RNA from PBMCs, that RNA was used to make the TCR library. CDR1 and CDR2 (germline): SGHRS, YFSETQ. The length of the CDR3 is 14 residues. V gene TRBV5-1 combines with J gene TRBJ2-1; D is unresolved. The last part of the DNA fits TRBJ2-5 better; the J call may be wrong. The receptor was isolated from a female donor with Graves disease. Sequencing used peripheral blood mononuclear cells (PBMCs), obtained at new diagnosis, from a patient treated with antithyroid drugs. In DNA form, the CDR3 reads TGCGCCAGCAGCTTCAACCGAGACACCCAGACCCAGTACTTC. This encodes CASSFNRDTQTQYF.